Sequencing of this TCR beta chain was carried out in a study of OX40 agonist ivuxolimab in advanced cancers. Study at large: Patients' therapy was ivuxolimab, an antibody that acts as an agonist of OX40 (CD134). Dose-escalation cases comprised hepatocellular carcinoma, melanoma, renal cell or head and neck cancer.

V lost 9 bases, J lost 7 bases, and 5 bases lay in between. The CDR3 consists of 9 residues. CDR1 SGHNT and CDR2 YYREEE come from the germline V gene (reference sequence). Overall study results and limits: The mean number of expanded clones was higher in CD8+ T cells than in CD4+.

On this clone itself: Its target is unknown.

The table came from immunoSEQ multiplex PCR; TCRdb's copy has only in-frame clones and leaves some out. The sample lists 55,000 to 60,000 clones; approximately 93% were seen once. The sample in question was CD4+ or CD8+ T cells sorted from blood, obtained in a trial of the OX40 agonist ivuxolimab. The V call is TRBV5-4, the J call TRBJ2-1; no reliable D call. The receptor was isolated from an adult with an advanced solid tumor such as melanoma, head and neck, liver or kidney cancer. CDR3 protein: CATGNEQFF. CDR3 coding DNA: TGTGCCACCGGGAATGAGCAGTTCTTC.